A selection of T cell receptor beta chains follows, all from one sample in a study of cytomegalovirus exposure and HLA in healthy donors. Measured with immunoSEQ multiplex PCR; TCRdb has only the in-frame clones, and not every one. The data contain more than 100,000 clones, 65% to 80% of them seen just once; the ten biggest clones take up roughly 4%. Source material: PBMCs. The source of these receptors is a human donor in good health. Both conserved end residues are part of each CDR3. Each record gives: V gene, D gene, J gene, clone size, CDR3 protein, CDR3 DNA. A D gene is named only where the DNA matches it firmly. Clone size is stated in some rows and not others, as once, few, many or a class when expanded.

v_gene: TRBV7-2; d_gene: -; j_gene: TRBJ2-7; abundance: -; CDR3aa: CASSSRTVSYEQYF; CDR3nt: TGTGCCAGCAGCTCCCGGACAGTCTCCTACGAGCAGTACTTC
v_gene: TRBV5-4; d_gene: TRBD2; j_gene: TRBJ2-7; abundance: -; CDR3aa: CASNPQRASGSNEQYF; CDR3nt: TGTGCCAGCAACCCACAAAGGGCTAGCGGGAGCAACGAGCAGTACTTC
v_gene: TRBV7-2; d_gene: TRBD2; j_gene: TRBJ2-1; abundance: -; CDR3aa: CASSLEAGGGYNEQFF; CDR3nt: TGTGCCAGCAGCTTAGAGGCGGGAGGGGGCTACAATGAGCAGTTCTTC
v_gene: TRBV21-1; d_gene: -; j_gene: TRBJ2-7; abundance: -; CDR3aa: CASSKDRGNSGNHFGPYEQYF; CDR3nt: TGTGCCAGCAGCAAAGACAGAGGCAATAGCGGGAATCACTTCGGGCCCTACGAGCAGTACTTC
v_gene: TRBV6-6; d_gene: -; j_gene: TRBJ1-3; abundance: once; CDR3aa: CASSYDRLRSGNTIYF; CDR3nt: TGTGCCAGCAGTTACGACAGGCTTCGCTCTGGAAACACCATATATTTT
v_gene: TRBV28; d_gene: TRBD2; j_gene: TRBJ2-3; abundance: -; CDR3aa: CASSFPALAGGPADTQYF; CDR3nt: TGTGCCAGCAGTTTCCCCGCACTAGCGGGAGGGCCCGCAGATACGCAGTATTTT
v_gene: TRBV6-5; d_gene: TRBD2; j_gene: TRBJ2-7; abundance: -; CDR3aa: CASSSTSPLEQYF; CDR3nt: TGTGCCAGCAGCTCGACTAGCCCCCTCGAGCAGTACTTC
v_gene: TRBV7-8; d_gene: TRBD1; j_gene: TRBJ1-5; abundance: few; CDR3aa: CASSQSNRGLSNQPQHF; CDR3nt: TGTGCCAGCAGCCAAAGTAACAGGGGCCTTAGCAATCAGCCCCAGCATTTT
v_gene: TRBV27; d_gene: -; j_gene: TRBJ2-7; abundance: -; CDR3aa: CASSLSVGLSSYEQYF; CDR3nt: TGTGCCAGCAGTCTCTCAGTGGGGCTTAGCTCCTACGAGCAGTACTTC
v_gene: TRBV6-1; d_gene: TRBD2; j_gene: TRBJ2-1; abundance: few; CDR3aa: CASSLGTSGKNEQFF; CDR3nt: TGTGCCAGCAGTCTCGGGACTAGCGGGAAAAATGAGCAGTTCTTC
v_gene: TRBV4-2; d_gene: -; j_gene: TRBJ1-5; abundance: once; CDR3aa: CASRYRDGNQPQHF; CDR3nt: TGTGCCAGCCGTTACAGGGACGGCAATCAGCCCCAGCATTTT
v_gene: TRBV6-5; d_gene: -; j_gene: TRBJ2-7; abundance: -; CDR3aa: CASGSIGEQYF; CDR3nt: TGTGCCAGCGGTTCCATCGGCGAGCAGTACTTC
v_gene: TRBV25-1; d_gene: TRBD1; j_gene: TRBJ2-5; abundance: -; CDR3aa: CASSEQDRVGETQYF; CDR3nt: TGTGCCAGCAGTGAACAGGACAGGGTAGGGGAGACCCAGTACTTC
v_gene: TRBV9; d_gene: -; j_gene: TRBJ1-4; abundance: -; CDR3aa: CASSVGGTDLNEKLFF; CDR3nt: TGTGCCAGCAGCGTAGGAGGTACCGACCTTAATGAAAAACTGTTTTTT
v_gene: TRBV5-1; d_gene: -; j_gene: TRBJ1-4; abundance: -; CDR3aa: CASSLAGAGNEKLFF; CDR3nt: TGCGCCAGCAGCTTGGCTGGGGCTGGTAATGAAAAACTGTTTTTT
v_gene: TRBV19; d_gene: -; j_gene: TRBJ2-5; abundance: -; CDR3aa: CASNSGGTQYF; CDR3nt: TGTGCCAGTAATTCCGGAGGGACCCAGTACTTC
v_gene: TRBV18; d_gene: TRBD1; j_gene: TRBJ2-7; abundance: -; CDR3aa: CASSPHTGDEQYF; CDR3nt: TGTGCCAGCTCACCCCACACAGGGGACGAGCAGTACTTC
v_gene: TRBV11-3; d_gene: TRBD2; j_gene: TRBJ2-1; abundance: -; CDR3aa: CASRSGGQEQFF; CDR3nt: TGTGCCAGCAGGTCGGGGGGGCAAGAGCAGTTCTTC
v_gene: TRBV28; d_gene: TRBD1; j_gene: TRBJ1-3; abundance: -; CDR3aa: CASRPGTGGFRNTIYF; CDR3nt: TGTGCCAGCAGACCCGGGACAGGGGGCTTTCGTAACACCATATATTTT
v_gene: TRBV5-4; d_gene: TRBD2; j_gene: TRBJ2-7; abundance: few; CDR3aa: CASSLLVSGSPREQYF; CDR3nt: TGTGCCAGCAGCTTGTTGGTTAGCGGGAGTCCTCGCGAGCAGTACTTC
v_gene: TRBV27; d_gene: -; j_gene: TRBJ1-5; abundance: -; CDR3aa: CASSIGQSSNQPQHF; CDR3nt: TGTGCCAGCAGTATCGGACAGTCTAGCAATCAGCCCCAGCATTTT
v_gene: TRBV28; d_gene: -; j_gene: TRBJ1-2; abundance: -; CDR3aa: CASSLIRGNYGYTF; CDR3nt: TGTGCCAGCAGTTTAATCAGAGGGAACTATGGCTACACCTTC
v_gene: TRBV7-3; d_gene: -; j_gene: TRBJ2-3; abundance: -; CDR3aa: CASSSGADTQYF; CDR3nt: TGTGCCAGCAGCTCAGGGGCAGATACGCAGTATTTT
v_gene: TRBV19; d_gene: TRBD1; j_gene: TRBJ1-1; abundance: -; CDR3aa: CASSGDRGLRTEAFF; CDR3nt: TGTGCCAGTAGTGGGGACAGGGGACTTCGGACTGAAGCTTTCTTT
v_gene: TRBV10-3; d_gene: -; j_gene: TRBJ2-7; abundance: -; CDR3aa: CAIRGFGGATGDEQYF; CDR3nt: TGTGCCATCAGGGGGTTCGGTGGGGCTACAGGCGACGAGCAGTACTTC
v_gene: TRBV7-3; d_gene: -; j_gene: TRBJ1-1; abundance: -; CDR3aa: CASSLQGLGNTEAFF; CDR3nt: TGTGCCAGCAGCTTGCAGGGCTTAGGGAACACTGAAGCTTTCTTT
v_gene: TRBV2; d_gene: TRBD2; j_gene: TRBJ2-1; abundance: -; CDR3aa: CASSSRLAGGSNEQFF; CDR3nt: TGTGCCAGCAGTTCACGACTAGCGGGGGGAAGCAATGAGCAGTTCTTC
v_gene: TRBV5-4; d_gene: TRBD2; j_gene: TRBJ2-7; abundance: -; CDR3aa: CASSLEAGAASYEQYF; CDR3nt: TGTGCCAGCAGCCTCGAAGCGGGAGCGGCATCCTACGAGCAGTACTTC
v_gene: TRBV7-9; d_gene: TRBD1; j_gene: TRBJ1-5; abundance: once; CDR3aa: CASSTGTGQFRAQHF; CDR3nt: TGTGCCAGCAGCACTGGGACAGGGCAGTTTAGGGCCCAGCATTTT
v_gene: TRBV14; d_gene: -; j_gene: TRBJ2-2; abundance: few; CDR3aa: CASSPGFRGNTGELFF; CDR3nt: TGTGCCAGCAGCCCGGGGTTTCGGGGGAACACCGGGGAGCTGTTTTTT
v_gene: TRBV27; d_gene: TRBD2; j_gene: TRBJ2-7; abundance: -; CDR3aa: CASSLFTPTSGGSSYEQYF; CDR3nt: TGTGCCAGCAGTTTATTTACCCCGACTAGCGGGGGAAGCTCCTACGAGCAGTACTTC
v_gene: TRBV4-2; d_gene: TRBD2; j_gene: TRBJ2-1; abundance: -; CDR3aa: CASSQAASGLNEQFF; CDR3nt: TGTGCCAGCAGCCAAGCGGCTAGCGGGCTCAATGAGCAGTTCTTC
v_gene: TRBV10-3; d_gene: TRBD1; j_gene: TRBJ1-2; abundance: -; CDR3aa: CAISEATGFYGYTF; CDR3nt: TGTGCCATCAGTGAAGCGACAGGGTTCTATGGCTACACCTTC
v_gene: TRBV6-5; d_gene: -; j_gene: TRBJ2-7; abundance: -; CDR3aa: CASRIGGGNKYEQYF; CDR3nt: TGTGCCAGCAGAATTGGAGGGGGCAATAAGTACGAGCAGTACTTC
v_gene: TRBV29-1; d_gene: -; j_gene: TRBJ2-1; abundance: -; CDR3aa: CSVYRDTGPTEQFF; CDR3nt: TGCAGCGTTTACCGGGACACCGGACCCACTGAGCAGTTCTTC
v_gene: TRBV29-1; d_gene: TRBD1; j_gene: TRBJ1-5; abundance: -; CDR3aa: CSVNTGGGDQPQHF; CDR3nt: TGCAGCGTCAATACAGGGGGCGGCGATCAGCCCCAGCATTTT
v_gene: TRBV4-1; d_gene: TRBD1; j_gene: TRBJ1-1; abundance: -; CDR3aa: CASSQHTGVSEAFF; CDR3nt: TGCGCCAGCAGCCAGCATACAGGGGTCTCTGAAGCTTTCTTT
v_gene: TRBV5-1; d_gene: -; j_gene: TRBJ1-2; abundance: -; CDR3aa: CASSLESGNYGYTF; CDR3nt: TGCGCCAGCAGCTTGGAGTCAGGAAACTATGGCTACACCTTC
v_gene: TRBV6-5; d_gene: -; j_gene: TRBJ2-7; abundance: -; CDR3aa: CASSRTDGLGQYF; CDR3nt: TGTGCCAGCAGTAGGACAGATGGACTGGGGCAGTACTTC
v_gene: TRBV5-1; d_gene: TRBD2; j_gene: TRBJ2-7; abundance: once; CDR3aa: CASRGSQLAGGEQYF; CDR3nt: TGCGCCAGCAGGGGGTCTCAACTAGCGGGAGGCGAGCAGTACTTC
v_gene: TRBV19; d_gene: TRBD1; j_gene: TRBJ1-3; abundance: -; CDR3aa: CASSPGQGAGNTIYF; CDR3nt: TGTGCCAGTAGCCCTGGACAGGGGGCTGGAAACACCATATATTTT
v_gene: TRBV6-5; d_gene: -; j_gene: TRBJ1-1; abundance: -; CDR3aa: CASSERGSNTEAFF; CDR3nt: TGTGCCAGCAGTGAGCGGGGATCGAACACTGAAGCTTTCTTT
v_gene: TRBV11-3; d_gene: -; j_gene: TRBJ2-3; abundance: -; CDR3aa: CASSGIQGFADTQYF; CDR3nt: TGTGCCAGCAGCGGCATCCAGGGGTTCGCAGATACGCAGTATTTT
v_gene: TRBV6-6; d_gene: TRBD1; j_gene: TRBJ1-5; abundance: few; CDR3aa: CASSLQGAWGNQPQHF; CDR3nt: TGTGCCAGCAGTCTACAGGGGGCATGGGGCAATCAGCCCCAGCATTTT
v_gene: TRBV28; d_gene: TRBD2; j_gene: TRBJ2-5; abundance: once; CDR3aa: CASTESGRELVGQYF; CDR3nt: TGTGCCAGCACCGAGAGCGGGAGGGAGTTAGTTGGTCAGTACTTC